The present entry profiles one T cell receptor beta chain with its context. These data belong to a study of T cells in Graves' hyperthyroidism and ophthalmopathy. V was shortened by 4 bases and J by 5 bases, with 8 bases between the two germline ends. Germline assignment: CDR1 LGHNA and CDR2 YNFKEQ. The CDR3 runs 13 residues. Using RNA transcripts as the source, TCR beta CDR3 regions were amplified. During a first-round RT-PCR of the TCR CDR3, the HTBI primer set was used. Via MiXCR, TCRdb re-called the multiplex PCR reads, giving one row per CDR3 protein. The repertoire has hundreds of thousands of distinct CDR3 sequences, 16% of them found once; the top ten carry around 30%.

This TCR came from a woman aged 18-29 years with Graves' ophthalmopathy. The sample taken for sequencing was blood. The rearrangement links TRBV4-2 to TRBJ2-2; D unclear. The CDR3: CASSPLVTGELFF. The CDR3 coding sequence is TGTGCCAGCAGCCCCCTAGTGACCGGGGAGCTGTTTTTT.